This is a list of T cell receptor beta chains from one sample in a study of blood T cell repertoires in COVID-19. Sequenced by immunoSEQ multiplex PCR; TCRdb stores in-frame clones only, minus some. This sample has roughly 270,000 clones; nearly 90% occur once, and the top ten carry approximately 8.5%. Sequenced input: peripheral blood. The receptors originated from a man aged 18 to 30 with active or convalescent COVID-19. Both conserved end residues are part of each CDR3. The D gene is left open where the match is weak. Not every row has a clone size; where given, it reads once, few, many or a size class.

CDR3nt | CDR3aa | d_gene | abundance | j_gene | v_gene
TGTGCCAGCAGTTGGACAGGGTTGGCGGACACTGAAGCTTTCTTT | CASSWTGLADTEAFF | TRBD1 | once | TRBJ1-1 | TRBV6-5
TGTGCCAGTAAATTGGAGGGTCTCGGAAACACCATATATTTT | CASKLEGLGNTIYF | . | . | TRBJ1-3 | TRBV19
TGCAGCGTTGACCCGGGGGGGTCCCAGTACTTC | CSVDPGGSQYF | TRBD2 | . | TRBJ2-5 | TRBV29-1
TGTGCCACCACCTTCCTGGGGCAGACGACTAACTATGGCTACACCTTC | CATTFLGQTTNYGYTF | . | . | TRBJ1-2 | TRBV7-9
TGCGCCAGCAGCCAGGCAATTACTAGCGGGGGATTTTACGAGCAGTACTTC | CASSQAITSGGFYEQYF | TRBD2 | . | TRBJ2-7 | TRBV4-1
TGTGCCAGCAGCGTAGACCTAGCATCCGGGGAGCTGTTTTTT | CASSVDLASGELFF | . | . | TRBJ2-2 | TRBV9
TGTGCCAGCAGCCAAGGGCATAACCCGGGGGCCTACGAGCAGTACTTC | CASSQGHNPGAYEQYF | . | . | TRBJ2-7 | TRBV14
TGTGCCATCAGTCGATCTCCAGGGGGCGTCTATGGCTACACCTTC | CAISRSPGGVYGYTF | TRBD1 | . | TRBJ1-2 | TRBV10-3
TGTGCCAGCAGCTTAGGGAGCGTCAATGAGCAGTTCTTC | CASSLGSVNEQFF | . | . | TRBJ2-1 | TRBV13
TGTGCCATCACCAGGACAGGGGACTATGGCTACACCTTC | CAITRTGDYGYTF | TRBD1 | . | TRBJ1-2 | TRBV10-3
TGTGCCAGCAGGAGATACAGGGACTCACCCCTCCACTTT | CASRRYRDSPLHF | . | . | TRBJ1-6 | TRBV6-5
TGCGCCAGCAGCCTAATTCTCAGGAATGAGCAGTTCTTC | CASSLILRNEQFF | . | . | TRBJ2-1 | TRBV4-3
TGCGCCAGCAGCTTGGGAGTGGTGGGACAGGGATTTCAAGAGACCCAGTACTTC | CASSLGVVGQGFQETQYF | TRBD1 | . | TRBJ2-5 | TRBV5-1
TGTGCCAGCAGTTTATCGGTTTCTGGGTCTTGGGGGGGCAAGAAAACTTTCTTT | CASSLSVSGSWGGKKTFF | . | . | TRBJ1-1 | TRBV27
TGCAGTGTTAGTACGACAGGGGCGATCGGCAATCAGCCCCAGCATTTT | CSVSTTGAIGNQPQHF | TRBD1 | . | TRBJ1-5 | TRBV20-1
TGTGCCAGCAGCCCAGACAGAGCGTCCTACAATGAGCAGTTCTTC | CASSPDRASYNEQFF | . | . | TRBJ2-1 | TRBV7-7
TGTGCCAGCAGCTTAGGGGGGACAGCTAACTATGGCTACACCTTC | CASSLGGTANYGYTF | TRBD1 | . | TRBJ1-2 | TRBV13
TGTGCCAGCAGGCTTGGGGGGGCCTCCCTTCGGACTTTC | CASRLGGASLRTF | . | . | TRBJ2-6 | TRBV6-5
TGTGCCAGCCGCGGGGGCAGCTACGAGCAGTACTTC | CASRGGSYEQYF | . | . | TRBJ2-7 | TRBV13
TGTGCCAGCAGCAATCCTCGTGGCCCTCAGTACTTC | CASSNPRGPQYF | . | . | TRBJ2-7 | TRBV21-1
TGTGCCAGCAGCCCCGGCTGGGGGGGGACGTCCAGGGAGCAGTACTTC | CASSPGWGGTSREQYF | TRBD2 | once | TRBJ2-7 | TRBV7-2
TGTGCCAGCAGTGGTATACCGGGACTCGGGTCACCCCTCCACTTT | CASSGIPGLGSPLHF | . | . | TRBJ1-6 | TRBV25-1
TGTGCCAGCAGCTTGGGACTGACCATTCCCTACGAGCAGTACTTC | CASSLGLTIPYEQYF | . | . | TRBJ2-7 | TRBV5-6
TGTGCCAGTAGTATAGGGGACAGGGGGAATCAGCCCCAGCATTTT | CASSIGDRGNQPQHF | TRBD1 | . | TRBJ1-5 | TRBV19
TGTGCCAGCAGCGTGCCGGGGGAGCAGTACTTC | CASSVPGEQYF | . | few | TRBJ2-7 | TRBV7-9
TGTGCCAGCAGCGGGACTAGCGGGGGGGCGGCAGAGACCCAGTACTTC | CASSGTSGGAAETQYF | TRBD2 | . | TRBJ2-5 | TRBV9